This passage covers 10 T cell receptor beta chains from one sample sequenced in a study of blood T cell repertoires in COVID-19. TCRdb keeps only in-frame clones here, not all; method: immunoSEQ multiplex PCR. The data show about 100,000 clones, roughly 87% seen once. The sequenced sample consisted of peripheral blood. These receptors originate from a man under 40 in a cohort sampled during active COVID-19.

The chain is built from TRBV24-1 and TRBJ2-4; a weak D match, TRBD1 (6 bases). Per germline, CDR1 KGHDR and CDR2 SFDVKD. V lost 11 bases and J lost 0, with 31 bases in between. The CDR3 is 20 amino acids. The CDR3 protein is CASPSGETGETRLAKNIQYF. CDR3 in DNA: TGTGCCAGTCCTTCAGGGGAGACGGGCGAGACTCGACTAGCCAAAAACATTCAGTACTTC.

CDR3 coding DNA: TGTGCCAGCAGCTTGGGACAGGGAGATTCACCCCTCCACTTT. This sequence encodes CASSLGQGDSPLHF. This sequence joins TRBV5-5 and TRBJ1-6, with 7 bases that match TRBD1. The germline V gene encodes CDR1 SGHKS and CDR2 YYEKEE (reference sequence). CDR3 length: 14 residues. V trimming: 0 bases; J trimming: 8 bases; junction bases outside the gene matches: 2.

This chain joins TRBV19 and TRBJ2-5; 12 bases align to TRBD2. Germline CDR1 and CDR2: LNHDA and SQIVND (reference sequence). CDR3 size: 15 residues. V shed 6 bases and J 2 bases; nucleotides not matched to a gene: 4. In DNA form, the CDR3 reads TGTGCCAGTAGCCGGACTAGCGGGGAACAAGAGACCCAGTACTTC. Protein product: CASSRTSGEQETQYF.

The J gene is TRBJ2-3, the V gene TRBV6-5; D is perhaps TRBD1 (5 bases). The germline V gene has CDR1 MNHEY and CDR2 SVGAGI. This CDR3 comprises 14 residues. The V end was cut by 10 bases, the J end by 3 bases, with 17 bases between. The CDR3 sequence: CATERAGWTDTQYF. The CDR3 nucleotides read TGTGCCACCGAACGGGCAGGGTGGACAGATACGCAGTATTTT.

The rearrangement uses TRBV7-9 and TRBJ2-2, with a possible D match to TRBD1 (6 bases). The germline CDR1 and CDR2 sequences are SEHNR and FQNEAQ (reference sequence). The CDR3 loop spans 13 amino acids. The V gene lost 1 base and the J gene lost 6 bases, with 6 bases spanning the gap. DNA of the CDR3: TGTGCCAGCAGCTTAGAGGGGGCCGGGGAGCTGTTTTTT. This gives the protein CASSLEGAGELFF.

The chain couples TRBV7-9 to TRBJ2-7; possibly TRBD2 for D (5 bases). This CDR3 contains 12 residues. The V and J ends lost 5 bases and 5 bases respectively, with 10 bases between them. In germline, CDR1 is SEHNR, CDR2 FQNEAQ (reference sequence). This chain's CDR3 is CASSRGLDEQYF. The CDR3, as DNA: TGTGCCAGCAGCCGAGGGTTGGACGAGCAGTACTTC.

The rearrangement joins TRBV7-9 to TRBJ1-2; 11 nucleotides agree with TRBD1. Trimming took 4 bases from V and 4 from J; bases not matched to a gene: 2. The CDR3 contains 14 residues. Germline lookup yields CDR1 SEHNR and CDR2 FQNEAQ (reference sequence). CDR3 amino acids: CASSSGQGAYGYTF. The CDR3 DNA reads as TGTGCCAGCAGCTCCGGACAGGGGGCCTATGGCTACACCTTC.

This chain links TRBV3-1 (or the pseudogene TRBV3-2) with TRBJ2-2; the match to TRBD1 covers 8 bases. Germline values: CDR1 LGHDT, CDR2 YNNKEL (reference sequence). The J segment lost 4 bases and the V segment lost 2 bases, leaving 0 bases of the junction unmatched. The CDR3 covers 14 residues. The CDR3 loop reads CASSQTGGTGELFF. In DNA form, the CDR3 reads TGTGCCAGCAGCCAAACAGGGGGCACCGGGGAGCTGTTTTTT.

This chain joins TRBV5-8 and TRBJ1-2, with D uncertain. Between the trimmed V and J ends, which lost 0 bases and 8 bases, there was a span of 14 bases. Per the germline V gene, CDR1 is SGHTS and CDR2 is YDEGEE. This CDR3 spans 14 amino acids. The CDR3 reads CASSLGDLVYGYTF. The CDR3 DNA follows: TGTGCCAGCAGCTTGGGCGATCTCGTATACGGCTACACCTTC.

The rearrangement uses TRBV11-2 and TRBJ2-5; 11 bases line up with TRBD2. The CDR3 has 14 amino acids. The J segment lost 5 bases and the V segment lost 3 bases, leaving 2 bases of the junction unmatched. The germline CDR1 and CDR2 sequences are SGHAT and FQNNGV. The CDR3 here is CASSFRLAGETQYF. The DNA for the CDR3 is TGTGCCAGCAGCTTTAGACTAGCGGGGGAGACCCAGTACTTC. Complete variable domain (other parts from reference TRBV11-2 and TRBJ2-5): EAGVAQSPRYKIIEKRQSVAFWCNPISGHATLYWYQQILGQGPKLLIQFQNNGVVDDSQLPKDRFSAERLKGVDSTLKIQPAKLEDSAVYLCASSFRLAGETQYFGPGTRLLVL.